What follows are 22 T cell receptor beta chains derived from one specimen sequenced in a study of blood T cell repertoires in COVID-19. TCRdb's copy holds only in-frame clones and misses some; the assay was immunoSEQ multiplex PCR. The table has 200,000 to 250,000 clones, 88% seen once; the top ten hold under 3%. Sequences were obtained from PBMCs or T cells enriched from blood (not recorded which). The receptors were gathered from a woman aged 30 to 39 who had recovered from COVID-19.

The chain combines TRBV7-2 with TRBJ1-3, with 11 bases aligning to TRBD1. V was pared by 1 base and J by 5 bases, with 4 bases of the junction left unmatched. The CDR3 totals 16 residues. CDR1 is SGHTA, CDR2 FQGNSA, per germline. The CDR3 is CASSLVGQGARNTIYF. For the CDR3, the DNA is TGTGCCAGCAGCTTAGTAGGACAGGGGGCGCGAAACACCATATATTTT.

The V call is TRBV11-2, the J call TRBJ1-6, with no clear D. The CDR3 consists of 15 residues. Trimming removed 1 base at V and 7 bases at J, with 11 bases between. Per the germline V gene, CDR1 is SGHAT and CDR2 is FQNNGV. CDR3 protein: CASSLGQISNSPLHF. The CDR3 region has the DNA TGTGCCAGCAGCTTAGGGCAGATATCAAATTCACCCCTCCACTTT.

This sequence joins TRBV7-6 and TRBJ1-3; no clear D gene. V was cut by 2 bases and J by 0 bases, with 14 bases left in between. This CDR3 is built from 17 residues. The germline V gene encodes CDR1 SGHVS and CDR2 FNYEAQ. The CDR3 region has the DNA TGTGCCAGCAGCTTAAACAGAAAAGGCTCCTCTGGAAACACCATATATTTT. Translated, it gives CASSLNRKGSSGNTIYF.

CDR3 protein: CASSKVAARGVTGELFF. In DNA form, the CDR3 reads TGTGCCAGCAGCAAAGTTGCAGCCCGGGGTGTCACCGGGGAGCTGTTTTTT. The V call is TRBV21-1, the J call TRBJ2-2; TRBD2 is the table's D call, not checked against the DNA. TRBV21-1 is tagged as a pseudogene. The CDR3 is 17 residues long.

For the CDR3, the DNA is TGTGCCAGCAGCTTGAGCGGGGGGGTAGATACGCAGTATTTT. This gives the protein CASSLSGGVDTQYF. The chain is built from TRBV5-6 and TRBJ2-3, with 10 bases that match TRBD2. In germline, CDR1 is SGHDT, CDR2 YYEEEE. The CDR3 runs 14 residues. J gave up 5 bases and V 1 base, and 1 base lay outside the gene matches.

The chain joins TRBV9 to TRBJ2-5; maybe TRBD1 (6 bases). CDR1 SGDLS and CDR2 YYNGEE come from the germline V gene. V lost 0 bases to trimming and J lost 7 bases, with 22 bases between them. This CDR3 has 17 residues. The CDR3 DNA reads as TGTGCCAGCAGCGTAGATAGCCGGCGAACCACCAGGGGGACCCAGTACTTC. Its protein product is CASSVDSRRTTRGTQYF.

The genes are TRBV4-3 and TRBJ1-2; D uncertain. Germline assignment: CDR1 LGHNA and CDR2 YSLEER. Trimming left V 0 bases short and J 8 bases short, with 13 bases between. The CDR3 has 14 amino acids. CDR3 sequence reads: CASSQDRAPGGYTF. The CDR3 DNA is TGCGCCAGCAGCCAAGATCGGGCGCCGGGGGGCTACACCTTC.

This clone was seen more than once but under ten times. V and J are TRBV19 and TRBJ1-1; D unresolved. This CDR3 is 11 amino acids long. Germline V CDR1 and CDR2: LNHDA, SQIVND (reference sequence). Trimming pared 3 bases from V and 4 bases from J, leaving 3 bases between. CDR3 sequence (DNA): TGTGCCAGTAGTATCTTCACTGAAGCTTTCTTT. Its protein product is CASSIFTEAFF.

The J gene is TRBJ1-6, the V gene TRBV21-1; the table gives TRBD1 as D, unverified against the DNA. TRBV21-1 is a pseudogene segment. The CDR3 covers 18 residues. CDR3 residues: CASSKDFRGPLVDSPLHF. The CDR3 coding sequence is TGTGCCAGCAGCAAAGATTTCAGGGGTCCCCTGGTAGATTCACCCCTCCACTTT.

The rearrangement uses TRBV3-1 (or the pseudogene TRBV3-2) and TRBJ1-4; D ambiguous. Germline values: CDR1 LGHDT, CDR2 YNNKEL (reference sequence). CDR3 size: 15 residues. The V end lost 0 bases, the J end lost 3 bases, and 8 bases lay between the germline ends. CDR3 in amino acids: CASSQDKQPNEKLFF. DNA of the CDR3: TGTGCCAGCAGCCAAGATAAACAGCCTAATGAAAAACTGTTTTTT.

The J gene is TRBJ1-1, the V gene TRBV5-4; possible D gene TRBD1, 6 bases. The V and J ends lost 6 bases and 2 bases respectively, with 11 bases between them. CDR3 length: 13 residues. Germline V lookup: CDR1 SGHNT, CDR2 YYREEE (reference sequence). The CDR3 DNA follows: TGTGCCAGCAACATACAGGGAAACACTGAAGCTTTCTTT. This encodes CASNIQGNTEAFF.

The chain links TRBV4-1 to TRBJ1-5; maybe TRBD1 (5 bases). Germline V gene lookup returns CDR1 MGHRA and CDR2 YSYEKL. This CDR3 is built from 15 residues. Trimming removed 4 bases from V and 3 bases from J, with 13 bases in between. CDR3 sequence (DNA): TGCGCCAGCAGCCTAGGGGTCGGACCCAATCAGCCCCAGCATTTT. It encodes CASSLGVGPNQPQHF.

This clone has only a few counts. The chain joins TRBV10-3 to TRBJ1-4; possibly TRBD1 for D (6 bases). CDR1 is ENHRY, CDR2 SYGVKD, per germline. The ends were cut back, 10 bases at V and 0 bases at J, with 18 bases in the middle. This CDR3 has 16 residues. The CDR3: CATRQGGGATNEKLFF. In DNA, the CDR3 is TGTGCCACCAGGCAGGGAGGGGGTGCAACTAATGAAAAACTGTTTTTT.

The chain combines TRBV6-5 with TRBJ1-1; 7 bases align to TRBD1. CDR1 and CDR2 (germline): MNHEY, SVGAGI. This CDR3 region has 13 residues. Trimming cost V 2 bases and J 8 bases; bases outside gene matches: 5. The CDR3 spells CASSYGTASEAFF. DNA of the CDR3: TGTGCCAGCAGTTACGGGACAGCATCCGAAGCTTTCTTT.

V usage is TRBV5-1 and J usage is TRBJ1-4; TRBD1 is a possible D gene (6 bases). Trimming cost V 5 bases and J 0 bases, with 11 bases left between them. The germline V gene has CDR1 SGHRS and CDR2 YFSETQ. This CDR3 is 15 amino acids long. This CDR3 reads CASRGHPATNEKLFF. Here the CDR3 DNA reads TGCGCCAGCAGGGGACATCCTGCAACTAATGAAAAACTGTTTTTT.

This sequence joins TRBV7-3 and TRBJ1-2, with TRBD1 as a possible D gene (5 bases). In germline, CDR1 is SGHTA, CDR2 FQGTGA. Trimming left V 5 bases short and J 4 bases short, with 17 bases between. The CDR3 has 15 amino acids. The CDR3 sequence: CASSPSGGDSYGYTF. In DNA form, the CDR3 reads TGTGCCAGCAGCCCATCGGGGGGAGACTCCTATGGCTACACCTTC.

This chain links TRBV7-9 with TRBJ1-6; D may be TRBD1 (5 bases). V lost 5 bases and J lost 1, with 15 bases in between. The CDR3 has 17 residues. Germline-derived CDR1 and CDR2 are SEHNR and FQNEAQ (reference sequence). The CDR3 protein is CASSTLRGGSYNSPLHF. The CDR3 nucleotides read TGTGCCAGCAGCACCCTGAGGGGAGGGTCCTATAATTCACCCCTCCACTTT.

This rearrangement joins TRBV7-3 to TRBJ2-7, with 8 bases fitting TRBD2. The CDR3 loop spans 13 amino acids. The junction had 3 bases not matched to a gene; V was cut back by 5 bases and J by 3 bases. Germline V gene sequence: CDR1 SGHTA, CDR2 FQGTGA. Written as DNA, the CDR3 is TGTGCCAGCAGCCGGGGGGGAAACTACGAGCAGTACTTC. It yields the protein CASSRGGNYEQYF.

The chain is built from TRBV6-5 and TRBJ1-1; D remains unclear. The V and J ends lost 6 bases and 1 base respectively, with 9 bases between them. CDR1 MNHEY and CDR2 SVGAGI come from the germline V gene. This CDR3 spans 13 amino acids. CDR3 DNA sequence: TGTGCCAGCAGACACGAACAGAACACTGAAGCTTTCTTT. This codes for CASRHEQNTEAFF.

The J gene is TRBJ2-7, the V gene TRBV6-5, with 9 positions matching TRBD1. Trimming removed 5 bases from V and 3 bases from J; junction bases left unmatched: 8. Per germline, CDR1 MNHEY and CDR2 SVGAGI. This CDR3 region has 15 residues. The CDR3 loop reads CASSRSTGGGYEQYF. The CDR3 DNA sequence: TGTGCCAGCAGTCGGAGTACAGGGGGCGGCTACGAGCAGTACTTC.

The rearrangement joins TRBV9 to TRBJ2-1, with 14 bases fitting TRBD2. Germline V gives CDR1 SGDLS, CDR2 YYNGEE. The CDR3 has 15 amino acids. V was pared by 5 bases and J by 7 bases, with 5 bases of the junction left unmatched. CDR3 DNA sequence: TGTGCCAGCAGTGGACTAGCGGGGGGATTTAATGAGCAGTTCTTC. This translates into CASSGLAGGFNEQFF.

The count of this clone is one. This chain connects TRBV7-3 to TRBJ1-2; 10 nucleotides match TRBD1. With V trimmed by 1 base and J by 7 bases, 3 bases remained unmatched. Germline V CDR1 and CDR2: SGHTA, FQGTGA. This CDR3 spans 14 amino acids. In nucleotides, the CDR3 is TGTGCCAGCAGCTTAAAGGGACAGGGGTTTGGCTACACCTTC. Amino acid sequence: CASSLKGQGFGYTF.